This T cell receptor beta chain was identified during a study of OX40 agonist ivuxolimab in advanced cancers. In the study overall: Partial responses were recorded for three patients, including one with hepatocellular carcinoma and two with cutaneous melanoma. Findings and caveats of the study: CD8+ T cells averaged more expanded clones than CD4+. At 0.1 to 3.0 mg/kg and by week 6, clonal expansion occurred in CD4+ and CD8+ blood T cells. Antigen targets of the expanded peripheral T cells went undetermined.

Only in-frame clones appear in the TCRdb table, and some are missing; sequencing was by immunoSEQ multiplex PCR. The data hold tens of thousands of clones, with approximately 80% observed a single time. As to this clone: Its target is not known.

The germline V and J ends were trimmed by 5 bases and 2 bases, with 11 bases remaining between them. The CDR3 consists of 14 residues. CDR1 and CDR2 from the germline V gene are ENHRY and SYGVKD. Specimen: CD4+ or CD8+ T cells sorted from blood, collected in a trial of the OX40 agonist ivuxolimab. The receptor's source is an adult with an advanced solid tumor such as melanoma, head and neck, liver or kidney cancer. This chain joins TRBV10-3 and TRBJ2-3, with D maybe TRBD1 (5 bases). CDR3 region: CAISKAGNTDTQYF. The CDR3 DNA follows: TGTGCCATCAGTAAGGCAGGGAACACAGATACGCAGTATTTT.